This T cell receptor beta chain was profiled in a study of T cell changes during pregnancy in multiple sclerosis. Germline V gives CDR1 SGHRS, CDR2 YFSETQ. V shed 2 bases, J shed 6 bases, and the junction held 10 bases outside the gene matches. This CDR3 is 15 amino acids long. Here immunoSEQ multiplex PCR was the method, and the copy in TCRdb shows in-frame clones only, minus some. The sample holds tens of thousands of clones; around 92% are singletons and the top ten take 0.6% to 0.7%. This sequence originates from a female donor with multiple sclerosis, enrolled in a pregnancy study. The V gene is TRBV5-1, the J gene TRBJ1-1, with 7 bases identical to TRBD1. The sequencing used CD4+ T cells from peripheral blood mononuclear cells, collected after pregnancy. In DNA form, the CDR3 reads TGCGCCAGCAGCTTCAAAGGGGGCGGGGTGGCTGAAGCTTTCTTT. Its protein is CASSFKGGGVAEAFF. Using reference TRBV5-1 and TRBJ1-1 for the parts outside the CDR3, the full variable domain is KAGVTQTPRYLIKTRGQQVTLSCSPISGHRSVSWYQQTPGQGLQFLFEYFSETQRNKGNFPGRFSGRQFSNSRSEMNVSTLELGDSALYLCASSFKGGGVAEAFFGQGTRLTVV.